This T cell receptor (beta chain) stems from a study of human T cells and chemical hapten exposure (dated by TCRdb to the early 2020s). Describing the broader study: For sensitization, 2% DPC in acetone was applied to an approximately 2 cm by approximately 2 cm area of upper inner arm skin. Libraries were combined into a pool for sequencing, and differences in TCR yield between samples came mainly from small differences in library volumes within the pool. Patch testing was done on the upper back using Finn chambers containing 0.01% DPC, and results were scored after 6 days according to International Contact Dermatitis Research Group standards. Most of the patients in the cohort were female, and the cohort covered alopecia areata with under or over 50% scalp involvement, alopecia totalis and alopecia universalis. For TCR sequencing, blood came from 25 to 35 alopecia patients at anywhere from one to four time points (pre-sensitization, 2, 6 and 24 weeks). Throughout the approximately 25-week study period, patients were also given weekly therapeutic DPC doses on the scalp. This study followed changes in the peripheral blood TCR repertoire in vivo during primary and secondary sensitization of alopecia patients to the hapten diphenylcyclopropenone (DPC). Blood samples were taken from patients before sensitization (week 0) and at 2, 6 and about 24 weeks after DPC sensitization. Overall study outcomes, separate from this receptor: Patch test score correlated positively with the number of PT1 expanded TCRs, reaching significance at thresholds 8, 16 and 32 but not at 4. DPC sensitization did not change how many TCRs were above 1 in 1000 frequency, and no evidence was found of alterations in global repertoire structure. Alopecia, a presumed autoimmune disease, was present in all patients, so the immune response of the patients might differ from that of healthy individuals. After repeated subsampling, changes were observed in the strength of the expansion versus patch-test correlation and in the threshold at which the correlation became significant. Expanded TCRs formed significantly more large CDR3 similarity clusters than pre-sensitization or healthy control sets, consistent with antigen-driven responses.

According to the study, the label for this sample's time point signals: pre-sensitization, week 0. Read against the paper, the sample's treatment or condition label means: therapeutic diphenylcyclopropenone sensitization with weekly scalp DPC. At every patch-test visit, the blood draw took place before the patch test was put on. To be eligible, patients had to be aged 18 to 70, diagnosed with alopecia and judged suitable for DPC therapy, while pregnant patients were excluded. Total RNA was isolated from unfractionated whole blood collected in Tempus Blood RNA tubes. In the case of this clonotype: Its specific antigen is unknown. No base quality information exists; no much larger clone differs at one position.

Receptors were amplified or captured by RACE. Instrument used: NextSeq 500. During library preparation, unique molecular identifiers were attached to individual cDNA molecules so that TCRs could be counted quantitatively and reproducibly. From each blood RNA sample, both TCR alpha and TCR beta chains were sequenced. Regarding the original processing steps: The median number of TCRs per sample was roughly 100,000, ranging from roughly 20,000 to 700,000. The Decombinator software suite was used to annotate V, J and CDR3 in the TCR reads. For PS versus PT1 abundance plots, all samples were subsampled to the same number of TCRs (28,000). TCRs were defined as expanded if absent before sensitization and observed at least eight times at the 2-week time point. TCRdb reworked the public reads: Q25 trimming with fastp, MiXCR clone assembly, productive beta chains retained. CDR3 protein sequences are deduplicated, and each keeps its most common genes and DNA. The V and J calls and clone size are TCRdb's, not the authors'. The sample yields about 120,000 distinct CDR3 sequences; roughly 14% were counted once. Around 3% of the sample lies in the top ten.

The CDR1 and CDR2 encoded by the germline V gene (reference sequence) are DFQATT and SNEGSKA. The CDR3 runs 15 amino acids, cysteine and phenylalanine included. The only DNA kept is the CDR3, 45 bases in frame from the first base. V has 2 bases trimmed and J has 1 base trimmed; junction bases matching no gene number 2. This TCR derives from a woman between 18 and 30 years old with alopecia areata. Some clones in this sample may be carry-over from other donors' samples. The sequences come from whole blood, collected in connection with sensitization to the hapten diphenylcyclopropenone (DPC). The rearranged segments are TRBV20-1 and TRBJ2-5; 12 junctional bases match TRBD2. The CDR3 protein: CSARKLAGGQETQYF. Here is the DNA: TGCAGTGCTAGAAAACTAGCGGGGGGCCAAGAGACCCAGTACTTC.